These 18 T cell receptor beta chains share one sample of origin, sequenced in a study of blood T cell repertoires in COVID-19. Libraries were prepared by immunoSEQ multiplex PCR; TCRdb keeps only in-frame clonotypes and omits some of them. The table lists fewer than 20,000 clones, 90% to 95% of them singletons. What was sequenced was peripheral blood. The receptors originated from a human donor in a cohort sampled during active COVID-19.

Comment on this clone: A read error may account for a junction end that differs from germline. The rearrangement joins TRBV7-9 to TRBJ2-7; D assignment may be TRBD1 or TRBD2 (5 bases each). CDR3 length: 13 residues. CDR1 is SEHNR, CDR2 FQNEAQ, per germline (reference sequence). CDR3 sequence (DNA): TGTGCCAGCAGATTAGAGGGGCGGTACGAGCAGTACTTC. The encoded protein is CASRLEGRYEQYF.

The CDR3 is CASSLGTGSVYEQYF. The CDR3 DNA is TGTGCCAGCAGCTTAGGGACAGGGTCCGTCTACGAGCAGTACTTC. This rearrangement joins TRBV7-6 to TRBJ2-7; TRBD1 matches 8 bases. The CDR3 is 15 amino acids. Germline V CDR1 and CDR2: SGHVS, FNYEAQ. After removal of 1 base from V and 3 bases from J, the junction contained 5 bases not matched to a gene.

The chain recombines TRBV9 with TRBJ2-1; D remains ambiguous. CDR1 and CDR2 (germline): SGDLS, YYNGEE. The CDR3 has 15 residues. The V and J ends lost 2 bases and 0 bases respectively, with 9 bases between them. The DNA of the CDR3 is TGTGCCAGCAGCGTGGCAGGCGACTCCTACAATGAGCAGTTCTTC. Translation gives CASSVAGDSYNEQFF.

The rearrangement joins TRBV7-6 to TRBJ2-2, with a possible D match to TRBD1 (6 bases). V lost 4 bases, J lost 0 bases, and 9 bases lay in between. CDR3 length: 15 amino acids. Germline assignment: CDR1 SGHVS and CDR2 FNYEAQ. The CDR3 spells CASSSGQTNTGELFF. In DNA, the CDR3 is TGTGCCAGCAGCTCCGGACAGACGAACACCGGGGAGCTGTTTTTT.

The chain has TRBV24-1 and TRBJ2-1; TRBD2 matches 8 bases. The junction had 15 bases not matched to a gene; V was cut back by 4 bases and J by 8 bases. There are 17 residues in the CDR3. Germline V gene data show CDR1 as KGHDR and CDR2 as SFDVKD. This CDR3 is CATSETRGTRVFYEQFF. Here the CDR3 DNA reads TGTGCCACCAGTGAGACACGAGGGACTAGAGTGTTCTATGAGCAGTTCTTC.

V and J are TRBV5-1 and TRBJ2-5; 12 bases are a match to TRBD2. Trimming removed 0 bases from V and 5 bases from J; junction bases left unmatched: 14. This CDR3 is built from 19 residues. Germline assignment: CDR1 SGHRS and CDR2 YFSETQ. Written as DNA, the CDR3 is TGCGCCAGCAGCTTGGATGCCCTAGCGGGGGGGCCTCGTTATGAGACCCAGTACTTC. This sequence encodes CASSLDALAGGPRYETQYF.

V is TRBV6-6 and J is TRBJ2-7, with D possibly TRBD1 on 5 matching bases. Germline V gene sequence: CDR1 MNHNY, CDR2 SVGAGI (reference sequence). Between the trimmed V and J ends, which lost 6 bases and 3 bases, there was a span of 12 bases. The CDR3 runs to 13 residues. For the CDR3, the DNA is TGTGCCAGCAGCCCGGACACCTACTACGAGCAGTACTTC. Translated, it gives CASSPDTYYEQYF.

In the case of this clone: Other DNA variants within this sample encode the same CDR3. CDR3 sequence (DNA): TGTGCCAGCAGTGAAAACAGGGCTAAAACCTGGTGGGGCACTGAAGCTTTCTTT. Protein product: CASSENRAKTWWGTEAFF. The genes are TRBV19 and TRBJ1-1; a possible D gene is TRBD1 (6 bases). Germline V gives CDR1 LNHDA, CDR2 SQIVND (reference sequence). The V gene lost 9 bases and the J gene lost 4 bases, with 30 bases spanning the gap. This CDR3 spans 18 amino acids.

V is TRBV7-9 and J is TRBJ2-3; 13 positions agree with TRBD2. Germline values: CDR1 SEHNR, CDR2 FQNEAQ (reference sequence). V lost 3 bases to trimming and J lost 2 bases; unmatched junction nucleotides: 5. This CDR3 is built from 17 residues. As DNA, the CDR3 is TGTGCCAGCAGCTTGCTTGGACTAGCGGGGGCCACAGATACGCAGTATTTT. Residues: CASSLLGLAGATDTQYF.

The V and J genes are TRBV7-8 and TRBJ1-6; 12 bases fit TRBD1. The ends lost 3 bases at V and 8 bases at J; junction bases unmatched: 8. Per the germline V gene, CDR1 is SGHVS and CDR2 is FQNEAQ. This CDR3 contains 17 residues. In DNA, the CDR3 is TGTGCCAGCAGCTTTGGGACAGGGGGCTTAGGGTATTCACCCCTCCACTTT. This gives the protein CASSFGTGGLGYSPLHF.

V gene TRBV5-6 combines with J gene TRBJ1-1; D gene uncertain. Trimming pared 4 bases from V and 3 bases from J, leaving 7 bases between. Germline V gene data show CDR1 as SGHDT and CDR2 as YYEEEE. This CDR3 spans 12 amino acids. The DNA of the CDR3 is TGTGCCAGCAGCGTCAGTTACACTGAAGCTTTCTTT. Amino acid sequence: CASSVSYTEAFF.

The rearrangement uses TRBV7-9 and TRBJ2-1; possible D gene TRBD2, 5 bases. This CDR3 has 11 amino acids. Per the germline V gene, CDR1 is SEHNR and CDR2 is FQNEAQ (reference sequence). V lost 4 bases and J lost 9, with 7 bases in between. CDR3 DNA: TGTGCCAGCAGCTCAGAGGGTGAGCAGTTCTTC. Protein product: CASSSEGEQFF.

The chain combines TRBV7-9 with TRBJ2-1, with a weak D call TRBD2 (5 bases). Germline CDR1 reads SEHNR; CDR2 reads FQNEAQ (reference sequence). The CDR3 runs 13 residues. The V end lost 4 bases, the J end lost 4 bases, and 8 bases lay between the germline ends. The CDR3 DNA sequence: TGTGCCAGCAGCTCCGGGGTTTACAATGAGCAGTTCTTC. This translates into CASSSGVYNEQFF.

The J gene is TRBJ2-7, the V gene TRBV29-1, with a possible D match to TRBD1 (6 bases). The CDR3 length is 15 residues. Trimming shortened V by 4 bases and J by 4 bases, and 20 bases separated the two germline ends. Germline CDR1 and CDR2: SQVTM and ANQGSEA. CDR3 sequence (DNA): TGCAGCGTTGTAAGGCCAGGGGCATCCCTTTACGAGCAGTACTTC. This codes for CSVVRPGASLYEQYF.

In this sample, this clone turned up once. The gene calls are TRBV9 and TRBJ2-3; TRBD2 aligns across 8 bases. CDR1 SGDLS and CDR2 YYNGEE come from the germline V gene. CDR3 size: 16 residues. Germline trimming cut 3 bases from V and 1 base from J; bases unmatched to any gene: 7. The CDR3 DNA sequence: TGTGCCAGCAGCGCGAATAGCGGGATGGGCACAGATACGCAGTATTTT. Its translation: CASSANSGMGTDTQYF.

This clone was recorded once. The chain carries TRBV6-4 and TRBJ2-1, with a possible D match to TRBD2 (6 bases). V was cut by 4 bases and J by 5 bases, with 15 bases left in between. The CDR3 runs to 15 residues. The germline V gene encodes CDR1 MRHNA and CDR2 SNTAGT. The chain's CDR3 is CASSVEGLGNNEQFF. DNA for the CDR3: TGTGCCAGCAGTGTGGAGGGCCTAGGAAACAATGAGCAGTTCTTC.

In DNA, the CDR3 is TGCAGTGCTAGTCAAGGGGGCGGCTCTGGAAACACCATATATTTT. It is translated as CSASQGGGSGNTIYF. V gene TRBV20-1 combines with J gene TRBJ1-3; 7 bases map to TRBD1. CDR3 size: 15 residues. The trim removed 3 bases at V and 0 bases at J, leaving 5 bases unmatched. Germline-derived CDR1 and CDR2 are DFQATT and SNEGSKA (reference sequence).

The chain employs TRBV6-6 and TRBJ1-1, with 7 bases that match TRBD1. The germline V gene has CDR1 MNHNY and CDR2 SVGAGI (reference sequence). The CDR3 loop spans 14 amino acids. V shed 5 bases, J shed 0 bases, and the junction held 3 bases outside the gene matches. The CDR3 DNA is TGTGCCAGCAGTCCCGGGACAGTGAACACTGAAGCTTTCTTT. As protein: CASSPGTVNTEAFF.